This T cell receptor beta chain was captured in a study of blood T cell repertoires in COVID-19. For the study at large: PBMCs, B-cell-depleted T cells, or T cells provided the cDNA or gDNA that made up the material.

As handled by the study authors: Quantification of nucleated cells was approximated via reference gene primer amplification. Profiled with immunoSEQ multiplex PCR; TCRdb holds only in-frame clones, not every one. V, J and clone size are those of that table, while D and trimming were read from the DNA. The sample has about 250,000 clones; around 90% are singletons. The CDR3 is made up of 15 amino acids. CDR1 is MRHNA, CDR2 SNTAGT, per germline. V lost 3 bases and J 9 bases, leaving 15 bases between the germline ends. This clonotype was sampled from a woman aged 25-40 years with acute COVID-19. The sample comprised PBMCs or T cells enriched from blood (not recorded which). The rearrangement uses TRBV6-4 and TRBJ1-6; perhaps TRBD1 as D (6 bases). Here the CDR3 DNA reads TGTGCCAGCAGTGAAACAGGGCAAGGTGGTTCACCCCTCCACTTT. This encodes CASSETGQGGSPLHF.